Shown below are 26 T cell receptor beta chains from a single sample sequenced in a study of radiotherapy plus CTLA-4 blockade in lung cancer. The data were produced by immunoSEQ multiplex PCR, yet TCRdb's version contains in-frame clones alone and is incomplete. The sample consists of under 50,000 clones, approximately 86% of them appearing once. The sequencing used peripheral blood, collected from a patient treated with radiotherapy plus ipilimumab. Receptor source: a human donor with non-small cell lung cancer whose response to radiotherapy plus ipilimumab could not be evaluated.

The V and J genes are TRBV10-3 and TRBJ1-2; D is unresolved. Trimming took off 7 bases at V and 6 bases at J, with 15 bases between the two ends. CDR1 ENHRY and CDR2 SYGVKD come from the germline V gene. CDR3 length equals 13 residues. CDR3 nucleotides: TGTGCCATCAAGGGAGGGTTGGAGAATGGCTACACCTTC. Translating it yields CAIKGGLENGYTF.

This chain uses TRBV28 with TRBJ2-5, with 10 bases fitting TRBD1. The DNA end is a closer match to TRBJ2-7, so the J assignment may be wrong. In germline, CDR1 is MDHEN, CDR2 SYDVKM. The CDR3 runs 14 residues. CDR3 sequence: CASGSGTGVDEQYF. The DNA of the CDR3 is TGTGCCAGCGGTTCCGGGACAGGGGTGGACGAGCAGTACTTC.

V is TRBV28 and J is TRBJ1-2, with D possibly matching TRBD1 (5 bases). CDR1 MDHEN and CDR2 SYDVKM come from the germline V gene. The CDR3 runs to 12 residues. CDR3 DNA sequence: TGTGCTTCGCAGGGTTCTAACTATGGCTACACCTTC. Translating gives CASQGSNYGYTF.

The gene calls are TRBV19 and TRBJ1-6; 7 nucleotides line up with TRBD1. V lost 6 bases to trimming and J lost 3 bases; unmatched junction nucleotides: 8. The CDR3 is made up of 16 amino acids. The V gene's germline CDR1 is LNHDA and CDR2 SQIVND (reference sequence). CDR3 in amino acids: CASSPPGQSYNSPLHF. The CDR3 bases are TGTGCCAGTAGCCCTCCGGGACAGAGCTATAATTCACCCCTCCACTTT.

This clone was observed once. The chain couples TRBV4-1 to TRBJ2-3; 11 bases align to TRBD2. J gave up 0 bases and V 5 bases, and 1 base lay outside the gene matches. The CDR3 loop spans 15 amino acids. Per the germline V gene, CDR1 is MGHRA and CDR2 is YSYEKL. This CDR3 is CASSTSGGSTDTQYF. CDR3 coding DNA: TGCGCCAGCAGCACTAGCGGGGGCAGCACAGATACGCAGTATTTT.

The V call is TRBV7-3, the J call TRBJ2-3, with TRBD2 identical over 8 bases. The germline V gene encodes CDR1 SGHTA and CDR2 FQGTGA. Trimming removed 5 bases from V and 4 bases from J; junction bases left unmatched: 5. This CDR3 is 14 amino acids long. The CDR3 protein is CASSERGGPDTQYF. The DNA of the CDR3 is TGTGCCAGCAGCGAACGGGGGGGCCCAGATACGCAGTATTTT.

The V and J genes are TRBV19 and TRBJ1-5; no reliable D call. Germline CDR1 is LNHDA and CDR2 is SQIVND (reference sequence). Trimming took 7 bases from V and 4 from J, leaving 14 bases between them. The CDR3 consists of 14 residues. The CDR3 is CASTLRSPNQPQHF. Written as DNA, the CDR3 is TGTGCCAGTACCCTCCGGAGCCCTAATCAGCCCCAGCATTTT.

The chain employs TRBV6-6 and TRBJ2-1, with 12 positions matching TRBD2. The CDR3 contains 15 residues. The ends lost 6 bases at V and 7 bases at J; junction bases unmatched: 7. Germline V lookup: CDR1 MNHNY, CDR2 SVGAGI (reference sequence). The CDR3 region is CASSHLAGGHNEQFF. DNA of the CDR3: TGTGCCAGCAGCCATCTAGCGGGAGGGCATAATGAGCAGTTCTTC.

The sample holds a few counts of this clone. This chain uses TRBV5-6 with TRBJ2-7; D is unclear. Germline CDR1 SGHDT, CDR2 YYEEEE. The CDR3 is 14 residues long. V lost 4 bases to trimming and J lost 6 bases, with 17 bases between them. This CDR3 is CASSPRRRLAEQYF. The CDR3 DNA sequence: TGTGCCAGCAGCCCCAGGCGTCGTTTGGCCGAGCAGTACTTC.

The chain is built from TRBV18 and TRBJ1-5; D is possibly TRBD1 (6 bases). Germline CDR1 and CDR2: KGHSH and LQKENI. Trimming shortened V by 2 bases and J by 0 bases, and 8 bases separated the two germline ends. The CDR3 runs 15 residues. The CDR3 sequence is CASSPGQISNQPQHF. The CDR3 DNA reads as TGTGCCAGCTCACCAGGACAGATTAGCAATCAGCCCCAGCATTTT.

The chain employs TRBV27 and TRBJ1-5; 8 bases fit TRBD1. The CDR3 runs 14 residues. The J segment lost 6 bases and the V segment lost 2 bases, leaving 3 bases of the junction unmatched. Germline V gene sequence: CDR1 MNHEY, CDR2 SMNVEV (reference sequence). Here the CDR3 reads CASSLDRGIQPQHF. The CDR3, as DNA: TGTGCCAGCAGTTTAGACAGGGGAATTCAGCCCCAGCATTTT.

The CDR3 sequence: CASSQPGTGGPSIEKLFF. CDR3 DNA sequence: TGTGCCAGCAGTCAACCCGGGACAGGGGGTCCGTCCATTGAAAAACTGTTTTTT. This rearrangement joins TRBV25-1 to TRBJ1-4; 11 bases match TRBD1. Per germline, CDR1 MGHDK and CDR2 SYGVNS. The CDR3 length is 18 residues. The ends lost 5 bases at V and 7 bases at J; junction bases unmatched: 15.

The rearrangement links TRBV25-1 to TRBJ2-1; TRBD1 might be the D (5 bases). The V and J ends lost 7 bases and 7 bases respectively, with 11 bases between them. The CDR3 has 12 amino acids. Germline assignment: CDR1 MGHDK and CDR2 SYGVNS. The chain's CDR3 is CASMGLTNEQFF. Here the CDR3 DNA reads TGTGCCAGCATGGGGCTAACAAATGAGCAGTTCTTC.

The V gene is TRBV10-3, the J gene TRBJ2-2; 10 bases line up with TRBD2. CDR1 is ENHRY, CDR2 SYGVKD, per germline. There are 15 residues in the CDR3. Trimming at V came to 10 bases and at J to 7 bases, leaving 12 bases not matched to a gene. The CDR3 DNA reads TGTGCCACCGGGTCCCAGATAGCGGGGGGCGGGGAGCTGTTTTTT. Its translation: CATGSQIAGGGELFF.

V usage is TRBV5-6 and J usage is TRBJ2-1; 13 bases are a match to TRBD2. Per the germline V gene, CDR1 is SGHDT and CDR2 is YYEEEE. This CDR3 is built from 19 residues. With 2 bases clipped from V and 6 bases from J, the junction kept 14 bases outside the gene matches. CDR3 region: CASSFPPLAGGPPTNEQFF. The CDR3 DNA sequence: TGTGCCAGCAGCTTCCCCCCACTAGCGGGAGGGCCCCCGACCAATGAGCAGTTCTTC.

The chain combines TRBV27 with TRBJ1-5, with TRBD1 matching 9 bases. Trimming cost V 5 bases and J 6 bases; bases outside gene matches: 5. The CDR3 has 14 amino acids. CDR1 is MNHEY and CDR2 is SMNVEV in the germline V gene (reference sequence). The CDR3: CASSKTGGTQPQHF. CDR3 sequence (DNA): TGTGCCAGCAGTAAGACAGGGGGAACTCAGCCCCAGCATTTT.

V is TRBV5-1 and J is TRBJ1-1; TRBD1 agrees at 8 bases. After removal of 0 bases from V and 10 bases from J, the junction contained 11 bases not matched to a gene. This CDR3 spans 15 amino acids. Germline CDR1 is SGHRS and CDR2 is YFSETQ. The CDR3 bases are TGCGCCAGCAGCTTGGGGGACAGGCCTTCCCTGGTAGCTTTCTTT. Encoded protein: CASSLGDRPSLVAFF.

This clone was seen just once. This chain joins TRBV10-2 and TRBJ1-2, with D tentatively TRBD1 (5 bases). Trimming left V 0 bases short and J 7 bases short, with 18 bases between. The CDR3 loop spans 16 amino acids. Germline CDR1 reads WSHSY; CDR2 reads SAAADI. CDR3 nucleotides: TGCGCCAGCAGTGAGTCCGAGGACGGGGGAGCGGGTGGCTACACCTTC. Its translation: CASSESEDGGAGGYTF.

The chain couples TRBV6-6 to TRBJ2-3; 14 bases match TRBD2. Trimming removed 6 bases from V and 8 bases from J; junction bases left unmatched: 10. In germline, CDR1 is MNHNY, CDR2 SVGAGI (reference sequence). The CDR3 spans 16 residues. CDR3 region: CASSRLAGGSGRTQYF. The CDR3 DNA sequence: TGTGCCAGCAGCCGACTAGCGGGGGGGAGTGGCCGTACGCAGTATTTT.

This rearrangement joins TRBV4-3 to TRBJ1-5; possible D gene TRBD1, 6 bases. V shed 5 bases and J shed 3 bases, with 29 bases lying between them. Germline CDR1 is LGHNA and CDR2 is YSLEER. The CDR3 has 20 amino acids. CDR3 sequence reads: CASSYLPGHCVLMANQPQHF. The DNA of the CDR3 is TGCGCCAGCAGCTACCTACCGGGACATTGCGTTTTGATGGCCAATCAGCCCCAGCATTTT.

CDR3 in amino acids: CASSPGQDREQYF. The CDR3 DNA reads as TGTGCCAGCTCACCGGGACAGGATCGCGAGCAGTACTTC. The chain joins TRBV18 to TRBJ2-7, with 8 positions matching TRBD1. Trimming cost V 3 bases and J 6 bases; bases outside gene matches: 4. CDR3 size: 13 residues. The germline V gene encodes CDR1 KGHSH and CDR2 LQKENI.

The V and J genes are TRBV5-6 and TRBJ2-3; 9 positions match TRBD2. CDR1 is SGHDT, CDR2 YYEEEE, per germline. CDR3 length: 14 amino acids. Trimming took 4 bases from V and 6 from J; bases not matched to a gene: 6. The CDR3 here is CASSTRGGEDTQYF. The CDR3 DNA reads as TGTGCCAGCAGCACGCGGGGGGGGGAGGATACGCAGTATTTT.

The CDR3 loop reads CASSQAWTSGGKAETQYF. The DNA for the CDR3 is TGCGCCAGCAGCCAAGCTTGGACTAGCGGGGGCAAAGCGGAGACCCAGTACTTC. This chain connects TRBV4-3 to TRBJ2-5, with 13 positions matching TRBD2. The V and J ends lost 1 base and 5 bases, in that order; junction bases with no gene match: 10. Germline V CDR1 and CDR2: LGHNA, YSLEER. This CDR3 spans 18 amino acids.

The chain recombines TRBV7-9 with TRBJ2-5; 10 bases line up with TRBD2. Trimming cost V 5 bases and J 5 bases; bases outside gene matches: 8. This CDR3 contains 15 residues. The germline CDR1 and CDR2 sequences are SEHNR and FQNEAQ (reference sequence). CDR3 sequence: CASSQASGGGETQYF. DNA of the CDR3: TGTGCCAGCAGCCAAGCTAGCGGGGGAGGCGAGACCCAGTACTTC.

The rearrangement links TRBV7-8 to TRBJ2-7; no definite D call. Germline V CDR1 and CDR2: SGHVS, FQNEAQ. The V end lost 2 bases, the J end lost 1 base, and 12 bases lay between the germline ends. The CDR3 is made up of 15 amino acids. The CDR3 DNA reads TGTGCCAGCAGCTTACTGATTGCGTCGTCCTACGAGCAGTACTTC. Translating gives CASSLLIASSYEQYF.

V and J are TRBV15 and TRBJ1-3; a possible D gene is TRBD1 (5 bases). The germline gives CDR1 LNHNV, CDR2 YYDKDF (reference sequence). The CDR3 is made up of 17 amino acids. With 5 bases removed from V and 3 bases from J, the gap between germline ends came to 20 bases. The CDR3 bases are TGTGCCACCAGCTTCGGGGGGACGGCTGTTGGTGGAAACACCATATATTTT. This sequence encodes CATSFGGTAVGGNTIYF.